A selection of T cell receptor beta chains follows, all from one sample in a study of radiotherapy plus CTLA-4 blockade in lung cancer. Profiling relied on immunoSEQ multiplex PCR, and the TCRdb table lists in-frame clones only, not all of them. The table records about 97,000 clones, around 79% of them present only once. The source material was peripheral blood, sampled from a patient treated with radiotherapy plus ipilimumab. All receptors derive from a human donor with non-small cell lung cancer who had a partial response to radiotherapy plus ipilimumab. Some clones in this sample may be carry-over from other donors' samples. CDR3s include the opening cysteine and the closing phenylalanine or tryptophan. Fields, in order: clone size, D gene, J gene, V gene, CDR3 DNA, CDR3 protein. A D gene is named only where the DNA matches it firmly. The size entry is marked missing in some rows and otherwise reads once, few, many or a size class.

size: NA; D: NA; J: TRBJ1-2; V: TRBV19; DNA: TGTGCCAGTACCGACCGCAGGGGCTTTGGCTACACCTTC; CDR3: CASTDRRGFGYTF
size: NA; D: TRBD2; J: TRBJ2-3; V: TRBV11-3; DNA: TGTGCCAGCAGCTTTCTAGCGGGGCAAAGGGCAGATACGCAGTATTTT; CDR3: CASSFLAGQRADTQYF
size: NA; D: TRBD2; J: TRBJ2-5; V: TRBV4-3; DNA: TGCGCCAGCAGCCCTGGGACTAGAAGTGAGACCCAGTACTTC; CDR3: CASSPGTRSETQYF
size: few; D: TRBD1; J: TRBJ1-2; V: TRBV28; DNA: TGTGCCAGCAAACAGGGGGGGGCTAACTATGGCTACACCTTC; CDR3: CASKQGGANYGYTF
size: NA; D: TRBD2; J: TRBJ2-6; V: TRBV6-4; DNA: TGTGCCAGCACCTCGATAAGGGAGGGAGGGAGTAGGTCTGGGGCCAACGTCCTGACTTTC; CDR3: CASTSIREGGSRSGANVLTF
size: few; D: TRBD1; J: TRBJ1-3; V: TRBV5-1; DNA: TGCGCCAGCAGCTTCCTACAGGGGTCTGGAAACACCATATATTTT; CDR3: CASSFLQGSGNTIYF
size: NA; D: TRBD1; J: TRBJ2-7; V: TRBV29-1; DNA: TGCAGCGTAGGGACAGCAAGCTACGAGCAGTATTTC; CDR3: CSVGTASYEQYF
size: NA; D: NA; J: TRBJ2-5; V: TRBV6-1; DNA: TGTGCCAGCAGTGAAGCGGGGCCGGAAGAGACCCAGTACTTC; CDR3: CASSEAGPEETQYF
size: NA; D: NA; J: TRBJ2-1; V: TRBV6-6; DNA: TGTGCCAGCAGTCCTCCGGGGAAAGTTGACAATGAGCAGTTCTTC; CDR3: CASSPPGKVDNEQFF
size: few; D: NA; J: TRBJ1-1; V: TRBV6-5; DNA: TGTGCCAGCAGCCCACCGGGACATAACCGGGGAGCTTTCTTT; CDR3: CASSPPGHNRGAFF
size: NA; D: NA; J: TRBJ2-1; V: TRBV28; DNA: TGTGCCAGCAGTCACCCGCAGGGGGGCTACAATGAGCAGTTCTTC; CDR3: CASSHPQGGYNEQFF
size: few; D: TRBD1; J: TRBJ2-5; V: TRBV2; DNA: TGTGCCAGTATGGACTCCGGGACAGGGGGCTTGGAGACCCAGTACTTC; CDR3: CASMDSGTGGLETQYF
size: few; D: NA; J: TRBJ2-1; V: TRBV28; DNA: TGTGCCAGCAGGCCTACTAGATACAATGAGCAGTTCTTC; CDR3: CASRPTRYNEQFF
size: NA; D: NA; J: TRBJ2-4; V: TRBV5-6; DNA: TGTGCCAGCAGCTTGGCCCCCCAGGGCAAAAACATTCAGTACTTC; CDR3: CASSLAPQGKNIQYF
size: NA; D: NA; J: TRBJ2-5; V: TRBV4-3; DNA: TGCGCCAGCAGCCCCCTACCGGGGGAGACCCAGTACTTC; CDR3: CASSPLPGETQYF
size: NA; D: NA; J: TRBJ2-5; V: TRBV2; DNA: TGTGCCAGCAGTGAACCGAGCGGGGAGACCCAGTACTTC; CDR3: CASSEPSGETQYF
size: NA; D: TRBD2; J: TRBJ2-1; V: TRBV19; DNA: TGTGCCAGTAGCACTCCGGGACTAGTCAATGAGCAGTTCTTC; CDR3: CASSTPGLVNEQFF
size: NA; D: TRBD1; J: TRBJ2-7; V: TRBV19; DNA: TGTGCCAGTAGTACTGACAGGGGCCACGAGCAGTACTTC; CDR3: CASSTDRGHEQYF
size: NA; D: TRBD2; J: TRBJ2-1; V: TRBV7-2; DNA: TGTGCCAGCAGCTCAGGGAGGGTAGGTGAGCAGTTCTTC; CDR3: CASSSGRVGEQFF
size: NA; D: TRBD2; J: TRBJ2-2; V: TRBV18; DNA: TGTGCCAGCTCGGCCGGGACTAGCGGGAGGACCGGGGAGCTGTTTTTT; CDR3: CASSAGTSGRTGELFF
size: few; D: NA; J: TRBJ2-5; V: TRBV6-4; DNA: TGTGCCAGCAGTAACAACCGGCACAGGGCACTCCAAGAGACCCAGTACTTC; CDR3: CASSNNRHRALQETQYF
size: NA; D: NA; J: TRBJ1-6; V: TRBV9; DNA: TGTGCCAGCAGCCCCGACCGGGGACAAACATTCTCCTATAATTCACCCCTCCACTTT; CDR3: CASSPDRGQTFSYNSPLHF
size: NA; D: NA; J: TRBJ2-5; V: TRBV5-1; DNA: TGCGCCAGCAGCTTGGCGGACAGCCAAGAGACCCAGTACTTC; CDR3: CASSLADSQETQYF
size: NA; D: NA; J: TRBJ2-3; V: TRBV28; DNA: TGTGCCAGCAGGAGCCAACAGGGAGGCACAGATACGCAGTATTTT; CDR3: CASRSQQGGTDTQYF
size: NA; D: NA; J: TRBJ1-1; V: TRBV15; DNA: TGTGCCACCAGCAGAGTCAGCACTGAAGCTTTCTTT; CDR3: CATSRVSTEAFF
size: NA; D: TRBD2; J: TRBJ2-5; V: TRBV19; DNA: TGTGCCAGTAGTCCAGCGGGAGGGCGGGAGACCCAGTACTTC; CDR3: CASSPAGGRETQYF
size: few; D: TRBD2; J: TRBJ2-7; V: TRBV6-6; DNA: TGTGCCAGCAGCCCGACTAGCGGGAGCCACGAGCAGTACTTC; CDR3: CASSPTSGSHEQYF
size: NA; D: TRBD1; J: TRBJ2-7; V: TRBV6-5; DNA: TGTGCCAGCAGTTACTCGAGACAGGGGGCGGCCTACGAGCAGTACTTC; CDR3: CASSYSRQGAAYEQYF
size: NA; D: NA; J: TRBJ2-5; V: TRBV4-1; DNA: TGCGCCAGCAGCCAAGTCCAGGGGGACTACCAAGAGACCCAGTACTTC; CDR3: CASSQVQGDYQETQYF
size: NA; D: TRBD2; J: TRBJ2-3; V: TRBV28; DNA: TGTGCCAGCAGTCCAGGCGAGCGGGAGGGCACAGATACGCAGTATTTT; CDR3: CASSPGEREGTDTQYF
size: NA; D: NA; J: TRBJ1-6; V: TRBV7-3; DNA: TGTGCCAGCAGCCGTACCAGGGATTCACCCCTCCACTTT; CDR3: CASSRTRDSPLHF
size: NA; D: NA; J: TRBJ1-1; V: TRBV7-3; DNA: TGTGCCAGCAGCTTACTGGCCCGCTTAACCTCATCGAACACTGAAGCTTTCTTT; CDR3: CASSLLARLTSSNTEAFF
size: few; D: NA; J: TRBJ2-1; V: TRBV2; DNA: TGTGCCAGCAGTGAAGCGCTTTGGGTCGGGGAGCAGTTCTTC; CDR3: CASSEALWVGEQFF
size: NA; D: NA; J: TRBJ2-1; V: TRBV20-1; DNA: TGCAGTGCTAGTGAGATCAATGAGCAGTTCTTC; CDR3: CSASEINEQFF
size: NA; D: TRBD2; J: TRBJ2-7; V: TRBV5-1; DNA: TGCGCCAGCAGCTTCGAAGGACTAGCGGGGAGCGAACAGTACTTC; CDR3: CASSFEGLAGSEQYF
size: NA; D: NA; J: TRBJ2-5; V: TRBV10-1; DNA: TGCGCCAGCAGTGACGGGGGGCGCAGGGAGACCCAGTACTTC; CDR3: CASSDGGRRETQYF
size: NA; D: TRBD2; J: TRBJ2-3; V: TRBV10-3; DNA: TGTGCCATCAGTGAGTCTCAGCGGGGGGCATCCACAGATACGCAGTATTTT; CDR3: CAISESQRGASTDTQYF
size: NA; D: TRBD1; J: TRBJ1-2; V: TRBV28; DNA: TGTGCCAGCAGTGTAAACGGACAGGGAAACTATGGCTACACCTTC; CDR3: CASSVNGQGNYGYTF
size: NA; D: NA; J: TRBJ1-5; V: TRBV5-8; DNA: TGTGCCAGCAGCCCAATAATGGTACAGGGAGCGGATCAGCCCCAGCATTTT; CDR3: CASSPIMVQGADQPQHF
size: NA; D: NA; J: TRBJ1-4; V: TRBV2; DNA: TGTGCCAGCAGCGGACTTAATGAAAAACTGTTTTTT; CDR3: CASSGLNEKLFF
size: NA; D: NA; J: TRBJ2-1; V: TRBV7-9; DNA: TGTGCCAGCAGCTTAGGCACGGCCTACAATGAGCAGTTCTTC; CDR3: CASSLGTAYNEQFF
size: NA; D: NA; J: TRBJ2-5; V: TRBV6-5; DNA: TGTGCCAGCAGTGAAGCGCTTGGGGAGACCCAGTACTTC; CDR3: CASSEALGETQYF
size: few; D: NA; J: TRBJ2-7; V: TRBV29-1; DNA: TGCAGCGTGAATATACAGGGTTACGAGCAGTACTTC; CDR3: CSVNIQGYEQYF
size: few; D: NA; J: TRBJ2-1; V: TRBV7-3; DNA: TGTGCCAGCGGGGCGGGGAGTTTTAGTGAGCAGTTCTTC; CDR3: CASGAGSFSEQFF